These 14 T cell receptor beta chains share one sample of origin, sequenced in a study of T cell changes during pregnancy in multiple sclerosis. Sequencing used immunoSEQ multiplex PCR; TCRdb keeps in-frame clones, though not all of them. The repertoire holds roughly 79,000 clones, with over 80% as singletons. This sample comprised CD4+ T cells from peripheral blood mononuclear cells, obtained before pregnancy. The receptors here all came from a female donor with multiple sclerosis, enrolled in a pregnancy study.

The chain links TRBV28 to TRBJ2-7; maybe TRBD1 (5 bases). Germline CDR1 MDHEN, CDR2 SYDVKM. There are 14 residues in the CDR3. Deletions cut 5 bases from V and 0 bases from J, with 11 bases between. CDR3 sequence: CASSPPGHSYEQYF. In DNA form, the CDR3 reads TGTGCCAGCAGTCCCCCCGGACACTCCTACGAGCAGTACTTC.

The V gene is TRBV30, the J gene TRBJ1-1, with D possibly TRBD1 on 6 matching bases. V was pared by 2 bases and J by 2 bases, with 12 bases between. The CDR3 covers 14 residues. The V gene's germline CDR1 is GTSNPN and CDR2 SVGIG (reference sequence). The CDR3 sequence is CAWSYSTGNTEAFF. Here the CDR3 DNA reads TGTGCCTGGAGTTATTCGACAGGAAACACTGAAGCTTTCTTT.

The chain combines TRBV7-2 with TRBJ1-2; TRBD1 is a possible D gene (5 bases). CDR3 size: 16 residues. Germline loops: CDR1 SGHTA, CDR2 FQGNSA. V lost 2 bases and J 8 bases, leaving 21 bases between the germline ends. CDR3: CASSLPLRLGGKGYTF. The CDR3 DNA reads as TGTGCCAGCAGCTTACCGCTTAGACTCGGGGGTAAGGGCTACACCTTC.

This clone was counted between two and nine times. CDR3 DNA sequence: TGCAGCGTGCGGACTAGCGGGAGGGCCGGGGAGCTGTTTTTT. Residues: CSVRTSGRAGELFF. This rearrangement joins TRBV29-1 to TRBJ2-2, with TRBD2 identical over 15 bases. From germline, CDR1 is SQVTM and CDR2 ANQGSEA. The V gene end was trimmed by 6 bases and the J gene end by 6 bases; junction bases not matched to a gene: 2. This CDR3 has 14 residues.

V and J are TRBV9 and TRBJ1-3, with D unclear. Trimming stripped 3 bases from V and 4 bases from J, with 5 bases between. CDR1 and CDR2 from the germline V gene are SGDLS and YYNGEE. The CDR3 totals 12 residues. CDR3 nucleotides: TGTGCCAGCAGCGCCTCGGGAAACACCATATATTTT. Translation: CASSASGNTIYF.

The V and J genes are TRBV7-6 and TRBJ1-2, with no clear D. In germline, CDR1 is SGHVS, CDR2 FNYEAQ. V was shortened by 8 bases and J by 8 bases, with 12 bases between the two germline ends. The CDR3 length is 11 residues. The CDR3 region is CASDSGGGYTF. DNA of the CDR3: TGTGCCAGCGACTCCGGCGGGGGCTACACCTTC.

J is TRBJ2-2 and V is TRBV7-3, with 7 bases that match TRBD2. This CDR3 is 16 amino acids long. V lost 3 bases to trimming and J lost 2 bases; unmatched junction nucleotides: 6. Germline loops: CDR1 SGHTA, CDR2 FQGTGA. CDR3 protein: CASSFLGGTNTGELFF. In DNA, the CDR3 is TGTGCCAGCAGCTTCCTGGGAGGGACCAACACCGGGGAGCTGTTTTTT.

A single count supports this clone. The V call is TRBV5-8, the J call TRBJ1-1; perhaps TRBD1 as D (6 bases). The CDR3 runs 15 residues. Germline values: CDR1 SGHTS, CDR2 YDEGEE. V was pared by 5 bases and J by 5 bases, with 19 bases between. The CDR3 DNA sequence: TGTGCCAGCAGGCATAGAACAGGGATTGGGACTGAAGCTTTCTTT. Translated, it gives CASRHRTGIGTEAFF.

The rearrangement joins TRBV19 to TRBJ2-1; D perhaps matches TRBD2 (6 bases). V was trimmed by 2 bases and J by 10 bases, leaving 15 bases between them. Germline V gene lookup returns CDR1 LNHDA and CDR2 SQIVND (reference sequence). The CDR3 extends over 14 amino acids. CDR3 residues: CASSIKLAAAEQFF. The CDR3 DNA follows: TGTGCCAGTAGTATAAAACTAGCTGCAGCAGAGCAGTTCTTC. Looking up the rest from reference TRBV19 and TRBJ2-1 gives the full variable domain: DGGITQSPKYLFRKEGQNVTLSCEQNLNHDAMYWYRQDPGQGLRLIYYSQIVNDFQKGDIAEGYSVSREKKESFPLTVTSAQKNPTAFYLCASSIKLAAAEQFFGPGTRLTVL.

The chain joins TRBV10-3 to TRBJ2-3; 8 bases are shared with TRBD2. The CDR3 runs 15 residues. J was trimmed by 2 bases and V by 3 bases; bases with no gene match: 4. Looked up from germline, CDR1 is ENHRY and CDR2 is SYGVKD. CDR3 sequence (DNA): TGTGCCATCAGTGACAGCGGGGGTAACACAGATACGCAGTATTTT. It codes for CAISDSGGNTDTQYF.

The DNA of the CDR3 is TGTGCCAGCAGTTACACAGTTAGCAATCAGCCCCAGCATTTT. Translating it yields CASSYTVSNQPQHF. V is TRBV28 and J is TRBJ1-5, with D hard to call. The CDR3 is 14 amino acids. Germline V CDR1 and CDR2: MDHEN, SYDVKM. Trimming cost V 4 bases and J 0 bases, with 7 bases left between them.

The chain combines TRBV7-2 with TRBJ2-5; D is possibly TRBD2 (5 bases). Trimming removed 1 base from V and 5 bases from J, with 11 bases in between. The V gene's germline CDR1 is SGHTA and CDR2 FQGNSA. The CDR3 is 14 amino acids. CDR3 in DNA: TGTGCCAGCAGCTTAGGCTCTAGCCGGGAGACCCAGTACTTC. Its translation: CASSLGSSRETQYF.

This clone was seen a handful of times. Here the CDR3 DNA reads TGTGCCAGCAGTGAATTCCGCGAGGTTGAAGCTTTCTTT. Protein: CASSEFREVEAFF. The rearrangement uses TRBV6-1 and TRBJ1-1; D is unclear. The CDR3 spans 13 residues. Germline V gives CDR1 MNHNS, CDR2 SASEGT. Trimming pared 2 bases from V and 7 bases from J, leaving 11 bases between.

This chain connects TRBV19 to TRBJ1-1, with 9 bases fitting TRBD1. This CDR3 has 17 amino acids. V shed 2 bases, J shed 1 base, and the junction held 8 bases outside the gene matches. The V gene's germline CDR1 is LNHDA and CDR2 SQIVND (reference sequence). The CDR3 DNA reads TGTGCCAGTAGTATATCGGGACAGGGAAGCTGGAACACTGAAGCTTTCTTT. It is translated as CASSISGQGSWNTEAFF.